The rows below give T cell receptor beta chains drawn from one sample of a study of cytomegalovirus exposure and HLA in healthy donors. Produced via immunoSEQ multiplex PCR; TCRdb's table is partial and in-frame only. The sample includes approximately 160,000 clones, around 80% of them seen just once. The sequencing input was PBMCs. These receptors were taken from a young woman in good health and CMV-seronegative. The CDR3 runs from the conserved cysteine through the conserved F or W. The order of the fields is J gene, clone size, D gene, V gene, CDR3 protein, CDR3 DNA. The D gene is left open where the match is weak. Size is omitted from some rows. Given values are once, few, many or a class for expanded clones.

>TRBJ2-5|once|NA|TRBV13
CASKDSDSSGTQYF
TGTGCCAGCAAAGATAGTGACTCAAGTGGGACCCAGTACTTC
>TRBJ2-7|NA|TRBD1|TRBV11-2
CASSADRANEQYF
TGTGCCAGCAGCGCCGACAGGGCAAACGAGCAGTACTTC
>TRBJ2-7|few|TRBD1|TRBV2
CASSDLSTGVEQYF
TGTGCCAGCAGTGACTTGAGTACAGGGGTTGAGCAGTACTTC
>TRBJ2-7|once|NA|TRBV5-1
CASSLDLYNDEQYF
TGCGCCAGCAGCTTGGATCTCTATAACGACGAGCAGTACTTC
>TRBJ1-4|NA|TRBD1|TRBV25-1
CASRLGQGANEKLFF
TGTGCCAGCAGATTAGGACAGGGAGCTAATGAAAAACTGTTTTTT
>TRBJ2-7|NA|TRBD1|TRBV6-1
CASSRTGGSYEQYF
TGTGCCAGCAGTAGGACAGGGGGCTCCTACGAGCAGTACTTC
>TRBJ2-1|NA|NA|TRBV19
CASSIGTEYNEQFF
TGTGCCAGTAGTATAGGAACAGAGTACAATGAGCAGTTCTTC
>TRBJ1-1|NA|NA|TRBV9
CASSVGRNTEAFF
TGTGCCAGCAGCGTAGGTAGGAACACTGAAGCTTTCTTT
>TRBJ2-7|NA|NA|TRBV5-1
CASSLDSAYEQYF
TGCGCCAGCAGCTTGGACTCCGCATACGAGCAGTACTTC
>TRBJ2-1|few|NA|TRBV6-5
CASSYSSEGAHNEQFF
TGTGCCAGCAGTTACTCGAGTGAGGGTGCCCACAATGAGCAGTTCTTC
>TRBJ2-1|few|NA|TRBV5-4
CASSLEVGEVVQFF
TGTGCCAGCAGCTTGGAGGTTGGGGAGGTCGTGCAGTTCTTC
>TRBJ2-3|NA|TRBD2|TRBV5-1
CASSLGLAEPTDTQYF
TGCGCCAGCAGCTTGGGACTAGCGGAGCCGACAGATACGCAGTATTTT
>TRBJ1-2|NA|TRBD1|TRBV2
CASSVGGQGFDYTF
TGTGCCAGCAGTGTCGGGGGACAGGGCTTCGACTACACCTTC
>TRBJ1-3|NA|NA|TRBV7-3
CASSFSQGSSGNTIYF
TGTGCCAGCAGCTTCTCACAGGGAAGTTCTGGAAACACCATATATTTT
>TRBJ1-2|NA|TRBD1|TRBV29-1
CSVGTGRDYGYTF
TGCAGCGTGGGGACAGGGCGCGACTATGGCTACACCTTC
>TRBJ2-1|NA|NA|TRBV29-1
CSGSSGFSYNEQFF
TGCAGCGGATCCTCGGGGTTCTCCTACAATGAGCAGTTCTTC
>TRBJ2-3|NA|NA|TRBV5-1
CASRDFDTDTQYF
TGCGCCAGCAGGGACTTCGACACAGATACGCAGTATTTT
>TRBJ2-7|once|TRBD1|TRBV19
CASSMVGQSSYEQYF
TGTGCCAGTAGTATGGTGGGACAGAGCTCCTACGAGCAGTACTTC
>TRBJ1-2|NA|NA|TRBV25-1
CASSDTRGRRANYGYTF
TGTGCCAGCAGTGATACGCGGGGGAGGCGGGCTAACTATGGCTACACCTTC
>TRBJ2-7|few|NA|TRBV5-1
CASSLGWGQGEQYF
TGCGCCAGCAGCCTTGGATGGGGGCAGGGGGAGCAGTACTTC
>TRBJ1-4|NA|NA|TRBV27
CASSSQGWEKLFF
TGTGCCAGCAGTTCTCAGGGTTGGGAAAAACTGTTTTTT
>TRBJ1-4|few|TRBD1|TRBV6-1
CASRNTGTGGEKLFF
TGTGCCAGCAGGAATACCGGGACAGGGGGAGAAAAACTGTTTTTT
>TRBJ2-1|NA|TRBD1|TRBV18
CASSPFAGQGAYNEQFF
TGTGCCAGCTCACCATTCGCCGGACAGGGGGCCTACAATGAGCAGTTCTTC
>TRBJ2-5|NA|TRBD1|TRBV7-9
CASSRGTGVETQYF
TGTGCCAGCAGTCGGGGGACAGGGGTCGAGACCCAGTACTTC
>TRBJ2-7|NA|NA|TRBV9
CASSPRGSGALSYEQYF
TGTGCCAGCAGCCCACGCGGTTCGGGAGCCCTCTCCTACGAGCAGTACTTC